The 20 T cell receptor beta chains below were found in one sample sequenced in a study of cytotoxic CD8 clonotypes in ibrutinib-treated CLL. Libraries were prepared by immunoSEQ multiplex PCR; TCRdb keeps only in-frame clonotypes and omits some of them. The table lists about 200,000 clones, approximately 79% of them singletons. Sequencing used PBMCs, obtained after 12 months of ibrutinib treatment. The receptors shown here come from a human donor with chronic lymphocytic leukemia.

The CDR3 loop reads CASSKQFNEQFF. In DNA, the CDR3 is TGTGCCAGCAGCAAACAGTTCAATGAGCAGTTCTTC. The chain is built from TRBV28 and TRBJ2-1; D unresolved. The germline V and J ends were trimmed by 6 bases and 6 bases, with 9 bases remaining between them. Germline CDR1 reads MDHEN; CDR2 reads SYDVKM. The CDR3 extends over 12 amino acids.

The rearrangement joins TRBV2 to TRBJ1-1; D may be TRBD1 (6 bases). V was trimmed by 2 bases and J by 4 bases, leaving 14 bases between them. Germline V lookup: CDR1 SNHLY, CDR2 FYNNEI. The CDR3 has 15 amino acids. The CDR3 reads CASSEMGAYGTEAFF. In nucleotides, the CDR3 is TGTGCCAGCAGTGAAATGGGGGCGTATGGCACTGAAGCTTTCTTT.

V is TRBV19 and J is TRBJ1-3, with D hard to call. The CDR3 is 15 residues long. Germline CDR1 and CDR2: LNHDA and SQIVND (reference sequence). Trimming stripped 6 bases from V and 0 bases from J, with 12 bases between. The DNA for the CDR3 is TGTGCCAGTAGGGCCGGAGAGGACTCTGGAAACACCATATATTTT. Its protein product is CASRAGEDSGNTIYF.

The J gene is TRBJ2-5, the V gene TRBV2, with 8 bases that match TRBD2. The CDR3 extends over 14 amino acids. Trimming removed 7 bases from V and 1 base from J; junction bases left unmatched: 5. Germline values: CDR1 SNHLY, CDR2 FYNNEI. This CDR3 is CASTGGGGQETQYF. The DNA for the CDR3 is TGTGCCAGCACCGGGGGGGGCGGCCAAGAGACCCAGTACTTC.

This chain uses TRBV4-2 with TRBJ2-3, with TRBD2 as a possible D gene (7 bases). From germline, CDR1 is LGHNA and CDR2 YNFKEQ. The CDR3 consists of 16 residues. Trimming pared 4 bases from V and 2 bases from J, leaving 16 bases between. CDR3 protein: CASSPRKGGVTDTQYF. The CDR3 DNA follows: TGTGCCAGCAGCCCCAGGAAGGGGGGGGTCACAGATACGCAGTATTTT.

The J gene is TRBJ2-7, the V gene TRBV7-9; D possibly uses TRBD1 or TRBD2 (5 bases each). The germline gives CDR1 SEHNR, CDR2 FQNEAQ (reference sequence). With 3 bases removed from V and 2 bases from J, the gap between germline ends came to 11 bases. The CDR3 covers 14 residues. Written as DNA, the CDR3 is TGTGCCAGCAGCTTTCCAGGGACGACCTACGAGCAGTACTTC. This encodes CASSFPGTTYEQYF.

The chain couples TRBV10-1 to TRBJ2-1, with D maybe TRBD2 (6 bases). Trimming cost V 8 bases and J 2 bases, with 16 bases left between them. The CDR3 runs 15 residues. From germline, CDR1 is WNHNN and CDR2 SYGVQD (reference sequence). CDR3 sequence reads: CASSLAAEPYNEQFF. The CDR3 DNA reads TGCGCCAGCTCTTTAGCGGCGGAACCCTACAATGAGCAGTTCTTC.

The chain recombines TRBV4-1 with TRBJ2-1; TRBD2 matches at 10 bases. Germline V gives CDR1 MGHRA, CDR2 YSYEKL. V shed 3 bases, J shed 1 base, and the junction held 3 bases outside the gene matches. The CDR3 is 16 residues long. The CDR3 is CASSQISGGSYNEQFF. CDR3 sequence (DNA): TGCGCCAGCAGCCAGATTAGCGGGGGGTCCTACAATGAGCAGTTCTTC.

This chain uses TRBV27 with TRBJ1-5, with 8 bases fitting TRBD1. V lost 6 bases and J lost 6; bases outside the gene matches: 7. The CDR3 is made up of 14 amino acids. CDR1 is MNHEY, CDR2 SMNVEV, per germline (reference sequence). The DNA of the CDR3 is TGTGCCAGCAGCAATCAGGGGGCTGGTCAGCCCCAGCATTTT. Translating gives CASSNQGAGQPQHF.

The chain carries TRBV27 and TRBJ2-5; D possibly uses TRBD1 or TRBD2 (5 bases each). Germline loops: CDR1 MNHEY, CDR2 SMNVEV (reference sequence). Trimming took off 4 bases at V and 0 bases at J, with 6 bases between the two ends. CDR3 length: 13 amino acids. CDR3 nucleotide sequence: TGTGCCAGCAGTTGGGGGTACCAAGAGACCCAGTACTTC. It codes for CASSWGYQETQYF.

This chain links TRBV29-1 with TRBJ1-2, with 7 bases that match TRBD1. The CDR3 has 13 residues. The germline CDR1 and CDR2 sequences are SQVTM and ANQGSEA. The junction had 4 bases not matched to a gene; V was cut back by 4 bases and J by 2 bases. DNA of the CDR3: TGCAGCGTTGTTCGGGACAGCAACTATGGCTACACCTTC. This sequence encodes CSVVRDSNYGYTF. Looking up the rest from reference TRBV29-1 and TRBJ1-2 gives the full variable domain: SAVISQKPSRDICQRGTSLTIQCQVDSQVTMMFWYRQQPGQSLTLIATANQGSEATYESGFVIDKFPISRPNLTFSTLTVSNMSPEDSSIYLCSVVRDSNYGYTFGSGTRLTVV.

This clone was recorded once. The V gene is TRBV25-1, the J gene TRBJ1-1; a possible D gene is TRBD1 (5 bases). Trimming took off 1 base at V and 3 bases at J, with 18 bases between the two ends. The V gene's germline CDR1 is MGHDK and CDR2 SYGVNS. The CDR3 contains 17 residues. Here the CDR3 DNA reads TGTGCCAGCAGTGAATTCAAGGGCTCGTGGGGGGACACTGAAGCTTTCTTT. Its protein product is CASSEFKGSWGDTEAFF.

This chain links TRBV11-3 with TRBJ2-1; no clear D. The length of the CDR3 is 17 residues. Per the germline V gene, CDR1 is SGHNT and CDR2 is YENEEA. The V end was cut by 5 bases, the J end by 2 bases, with 19 bases between. The CDR3 region has the DNA TGTGCCAGCAGCCACCCCGCCCCCGGCGGAACCTACAATGAGCAGTTCTTC. It is translated as CASSHPAPGGTYNEQFF.

The chain employs TRBV27 and TRBJ2-1; 12 bases map to TRBD2. The CDR3 has 17 amino acids. After removal of 5 bases from V and 0 bases from J, the junction contained 5 bases not matched to a gene. The germline CDR1 and CDR2 sequences are MNHEY and SMNVEV (reference sequence). CDR3 sequence reads: CASSPGTSGFSYNEQFF. The CDR3 coding sequence is TGTGCCAGCAGTCCCGGGACTAGCGGGTTCTCCTACAATGAGCAGTTCTTC.

The rearrangement joins TRBV15 to TRBJ2-5, with 8 nucleotides matching TRBD1. After removal of 1 base from V and 4 bases from J, the junction contained 8 bases not matched to a gene. This CDR3 has 16 amino acids. Germline V lookup: CDR1 LNHNV, CDR2 YYDKDF (reference sequence). CDR3 bases: TGTGCCACCAGCAGAGCCAGGACAGGGCGGGGAGAGACCCAGTACTTC. Protein: CATSRARTGRGETQYF.

V is TRBV7-9 and J is TRBJ2-7; D call uncertain. With 6 bases removed from V and 2 bases from J, the gap between germline ends came to 8 bases. Germline V gene sequence: CDR1 SEHNR, CDR2 FQNEAQ (reference sequence). CDR3 length equals 12 residues. CDR3 loop: CASRKQTYEQYF. The CDR3 bases are TGTGCCAGCAGAAAACAGACCTACGAGCAGTACTTC. The variable domain in full, completed from reference TRBV7-9 and TRBJ2-7, reads DTGVSQNPRHKITKRGQNVTFRCDPISEHNRLYWYRQTLGQGPEFLTYFQNEAQLEKSRLLSDRFSAERPKGSFSTLEIQRTEQGDSAMYLCASRKQTYEQYFGPGTRLTVT.

The chain links TRBV6-4 to TRBJ2-2; no reliable D call. The CDR3 spans 16 residues. Looked up from germline, CDR1 is MRHNA and CDR2 is SNTAGT. The germline V and J ends were trimmed by 5 bases and 6 bases, with 19 bases remaining between them. CDR3 nucleotides: TGTGCCAGCAGTCCCCGGTTGACCTTTGAAGCCGGGGAGCTGTTTTTT. It codes for CASSPRLTFEAGELFF.

The chain uses TRBV7-8 and TRBJ1-2; no clear D. From germline, CDR1 is SGHVS and CDR2 FQNEAQ. Trimming took 5 bases from V and 4 from J, leaving 14 bases between them. CDR3 length: 14 residues. The CDR3 nucleotides are TGTGCCAGCAGCGACCGCGGGCGTAGCTATGGCTACACCTTC. It codes for CASSDRGRSYGYTF.

This chain connects TRBV19 to TRBJ2-5; TRBD1 or TRBD2 may be the D gene (7 bases each). V lost 5 bases to trimming and J lost 5 bases, with 15 bases between them. This CDR3 is 14 amino acids long. In germline, CDR1 is LNHDA, CDR2 SQIVND (reference sequence). The CDR3 sequence: CASSFNRGGETQYF. The CDR3, as DNA: TGTGCCAGTAGTTTCAACAGGGGAGGGGAGACCCAGTACTTC.

CDR3 sequence: CASSFSSGPKGGETQYF. CDR3 in DNA: TGTGCCAGCAGCTTTTCGAGCGGTCCTAAAGGGGGGGAGACCCAGTACTTC. The chain recombines TRBV5-8 with TRBJ2-5; D could derive from TRBD1 or TRBD2 (6 bases each). Germline CDR1 SGHTS, CDR2 YDEGEE. The CDR3 is made up of 17 amino acids. With 2 bases removed from V and 5 bases from J, the gap between germline ends came to 22 bases.